This record covers a single TCR beta chain. This sample was taken from a study of blood T cell repertoires in COVID-19. Germline CDR1 and CDR2: MNHNY and SVGAGI (reference sequence). V lost 2 bases and J 6 bases, leaving 16 bases between the germline ends. The length of the CDR3 is 15 residues. TCRdb keeps only in-frame clones here, not all; method: immunoSEQ multiplex PCR. In the table there are roughly 43,000 clones, approximately 85% of which are singletons. V usage is TRBV6-6 and J usage is TRBJ1-2, with D perhaps matching TRBD1 (6 bases). The sequence was obtained from a human donor in a cohort sampled during active COVID-19. The donor label of this sample is uncertain. Sequenced sample: peripheral blood. CDR3 coding DNA: TGTGCCAGCAGTTACAGAACAGGGCCCAGGGATGGCTACACCTTC. Translated: CASSYRTGPRDGYTF.